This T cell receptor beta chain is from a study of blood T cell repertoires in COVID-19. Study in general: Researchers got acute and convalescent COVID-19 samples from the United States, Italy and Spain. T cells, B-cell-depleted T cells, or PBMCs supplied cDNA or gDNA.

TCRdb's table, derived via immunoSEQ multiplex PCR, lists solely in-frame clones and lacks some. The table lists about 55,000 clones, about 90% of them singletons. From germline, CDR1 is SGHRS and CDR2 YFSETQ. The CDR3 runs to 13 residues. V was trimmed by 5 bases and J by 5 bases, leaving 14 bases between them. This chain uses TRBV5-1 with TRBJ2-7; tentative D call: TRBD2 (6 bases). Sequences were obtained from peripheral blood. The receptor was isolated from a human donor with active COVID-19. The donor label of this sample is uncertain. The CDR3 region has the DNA TGCGCCAGCAGTTCGGGGACTTACAACGAGCAGTACTTC. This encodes CASSSGTYNEQYF. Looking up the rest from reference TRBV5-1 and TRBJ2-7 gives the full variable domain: KAGVTQTPRYLIKTRGQQVTLSCSPISGHRSVSWYQQTPGQGLQFLFEYFSETQRNKGNFPGRFSGRQFSNSRSEMNVSTLELGDSALYLCASSSGTYNEQYFGPGTRLTVT.